This T cell receptor (beta chain) was sequenced for a study of shared clonotypes between healthy human individuals. Study-wide findings and caveats: Larger estimated richness was generally recorded for naive subsets relative to memory subsets.

Measured with immunoSEQ multiplex PCR; TCRdb has only the in-frame clones, and not every one. The sample has fewer than 3 million clones, about 90% seen once. This clone was seen a few times. Its target is not known. Other nucleotide sequences in the sample specify the same CDR3. Germline V CDR1 and CDR2: SGHTA, FQGTGA. V shed 2 bases and J shed 8 bases, with 7 bases lying between them. CDR3 length: 12 residues. The sequencing sample was made of naive CD4+ T cells from PBMCs. The subset denotes: CD45RA+ positively selected. This chain links TRBV7-3 with TRBJ2-1; D is uncertain. The source of this sequence is a man between 18 and 29 years old in good health. Some clones in this sample may be carry-over from other donors' samples. Here the CDR3 DNA reads TGTGCCAGCAGCTTATTAGGCGATGAGCAGTTCTTC. Its translation: CASSLLGDEQFF.